This TCR beta chain emerged from a study of T-cell reconstitution after alpha-beta-depleted transplantation in children. The study, taken as a whole, reports: Several hundred expanded graft clones reportedly supplied alpha-beta T cells about two months after transplant.

This clonotype has a count of ten or more. What it binds is not known. This CDR3 has 12 amino acids. V lost 4 bases and J lost 8, with 9 bases in between. Per the germline V gene, CDR1 is MNHNY and CDR2 is SVGAGI (reference sequence). As it was prepared, the TCRbeta library received unique molecular identifiers. TCRdb re-called the PCR reads with MiXCR, one entry per CDR3 protein. This table holds some 220,000 distinct CDR3 sequences, 11% found once. Here the sequenced sample was PBMCs, taken before TCRalphabeta/CD19-depleted stem cell transplant. This clonotype was obtained from a child in the first two years of life with acute myeloid leukemia, due to receive a stem cell transplant. V is TRBV6-6 and J is TRBJ1-5, with no clear D. The CDR3 DNA follows: TGTGCCAGCAGTTTCCCCCCGGAGCCCCAGCATTTT. This encodes CASSFPPEPQHF.